The T cell receptor (beta chain) under discussion was sequenced for a study of cytomegalovirus exposure and HLA in healthy donors. Findings of the study overall: CMV antigen specificity of a few CMV-associated chains was confirmed in vitro. Links to common viral pathogens appeared, in a later analysis, for several of the most significant clusters. In an earlier analysis, most TCR beta V segments were productive about 87% or about 30% of the time. The sole available immune exposure information was CMV serostatus.

Both 60 Vbeta primers and 13 Jbeta primers went into the PCR. Method: immunoSEQ multiplex PCR; TCRdb's copy keeps in-frame clones and lacks some. The sample shows approximately 130,000 clones, around 85% of them seen only once. In germline, CDR1 is SQVTM, CDR2 ANQGSEA. This CDR3 has 13 amino acids. This clone has a handful of counts. Its antigen is currently unknown. The chain joins TRBV29-1 to TRBJ1-6, with a weak D call TRBD1 (6 bases). The source of this sequence is a woman aged 25 to 39 in good health and CMV-seropositive. The specimen was PBMCs. CDR3 residues: CAGQGWDNSPLHF. The DNA for the CDR3 is TGCGCTGGGCAGGGGTGGGATAATTCACCCCTCCACTTT.